These T cell receptor beta chains were read from a single sample in a study of T cells in tuberculosis. TCRdb's table, derived via immunoSEQ multiplex PCR, lists solely in-frame clones and lacks some. Counted here are approximately 35,000 clones, about 92% occurring once; the ten biggest clones make up approximately 7%. Sequenced here: PBMCs, sampled at tuberculosis diagnosis. These receptor sequences come from an adult with tuberculosis. Some clones in this sample may be carry-over from other donors' samples. CDR3s include the opening cysteine and the closing phenylalanine or tryptophan. D genes are given only for firm matches. Clone size is shown for a subset of rows, as once, few, many or a class of expanded clone.

NA,TRBV10-1,TRBJ2-2,NA,CASSELTGTGELFF,TGCGCCAGCAGTGAGTTGACAGGTACCGGGGAGCTGTTTTTT
NA,TRBV9,TRBJ1-6,NA,CASSVGQYNSPLHF,TGTGCCAGCAGCGTAGGGCAGTATAATTCACCCCTCCACTTT
TRBD2,TRBV6-6,TRBJ2-1,NA,CASSFSGVAGGSEQFF,TGTGCCAGCAGCTTCTCTGGGGTAGCGGGCGGGAGTGAGCAGTTCTTC
NA,TRBV7-6,TRBJ1-1,NA,CASSSRQGLMNTEAFF,TGTGCCAGCAGCTCCCGGCAGGGTCTCATGAACACTGAAGCTTTCTTT
TRBD1,TRBV12-5,TRBJ1-2,NA,CASGLTGGYGYTF,TGTGCTAGTGGTTTGACAGGGGGCTACGGCTACACCTTC
TRBD2,TRBV9,TRBJ2-7,NA,CASSVGGSTYEQYF,TGTGCCAGCAGCGTAGGCGGGAGCACCTACGAGCAGTACTTC
NA,TRBV6-5,TRBJ1-1,NA,CASSYSLAGDTEAFF,TGTGCCAGCAGTTATAGTCTGGCCGGAGACACTGAAGCTTTCTTT
NA,TRBV5-1,TRBJ2-7,once,CASSSGTSDSYEQYF,TGCGCCAGCAGCTCCGGGACAAGTGACTCCTACGAGCAGTACTTC
NA,TRBV25-1,TRBJ1-5,NA,CASSTGGQPQHF,TGTGCCAGCAGCACGGGGGGTCAGCCCCAGCATTTT
NA,TRBV2,TRBJ1-4,NA,CASSDLLLGGEEKLFF,TGTGCCAGCAGTGACCTCCTCCTTGGGGGGGAGGAAAAACTGTTTTTT
TRBD2,TRBV4-2,TRBJ2-5,once,CASSQVSSGSTETQYF,TGTGCCAGCAGCCAGGTGTCTAGCGGGAGTACAGAGACCCAGTACTTC
NA,TRBV6-1,TRBJ2-7,NA,CASSITGLAYEQYF,TGTGCCAGCAGTATAACAGGGCTAGCCTACGAGCAGTACTTC
NA,TRBV18,TRBJ2-7,NA,CASSPHIHEQYF,TGTGCCAGCTCACCACACATCCACGAGCAGTACTTC
NA,TRBV7-6,TRBJ2-7,NA,CASSLEGLEQYF,TGTGCCAGCAGCTTAGAGGGGCTCGAGCAGTACTTC
TRBD2,TRBV27,TRBJ2-3,NA,CASSSPGLAGDTQYF,TGTGCCAGCAGTTCACCGGGACTAGCGGGAGATACGCAGTATTTT
TRBD2,TRBV7-2,TRBJ2-3,NA,CASSPGLASDTQYF,TGTGCCAGCAGCCCGGGACTAGCATCAGATACGCAGTATTTT
NA,TRBV18,TRBJ2-4,NA,CASSPGLAKNIQYF,TGTGCCAGCTCGCCGGGACTAGCCAAAAACATTCAGTACTTC
TRBD1,TRBV27,TRBJ2-1,NA,CASRSPDRAISYNEQFF,TGTGCCAGCCGTTCCCCGGACAGGGCTATCTCCTACAATGAGCAGTTCTTC
TRBD2,TRBV5-1,TRBJ2-1,NA,CASKSGGGYNEQFF,TGCGCCAGCAAAAGCGGGGGAGGCTACAATGAGCAGTTCTTC
TRBD1,TRBV6-4,TRBJ1-2,NA,CASSADRGTGYTF,TGTGCCAGCAGTGCGGACAGGGGCACTGGCTACACCTTC
NA,TRBV6-1,TRBJ1-3,NA,CASSEVWVGVISGNTIYF,TGTGCCAGCAGTGAGGTCTGGGTCGGAGTGATCTCTGGAAACACCATATATTTT
NA,TRBV2,TRBJ1-1,NA,CASSDSRTRNTEAFF,TGTGCCAGCAGTGATTCAAGGACTCGGAACACTGAAGCTTTCTTT
TRBD2,TRBV27,TRBJ2-1,NA,CASSLSGGNEQFF,TGTGCCAGCAGTTTGTCGGGGGGCAATGAGCAGTTCTTC
NA,TRBV27,TRBJ2-2,NA,CASSLGPRDLNTGELFF,TGTGCCAGCAGTTTGGGGCCCCGAGACCTAAACACCGGGGAGCTGTTTTTT
TRBD1,TRBV13,TRBJ1-1,NA,CASSSPGQGDTEAFF,TGTGCCAGCAGCTCACCCGGACAGGGTGACACTGAAGCTTTCTTT
TRBD1,TRBV5-1,TRBJ1-2,few,CASSARGQGAHGYTF,TGCGCCAGCAGCGCCCGGGGACAGGGGGCCCACGGCTACACCTTC
NA,TRBV19,TRBJ1-1,NA,CASSRSLGGNTEAFF,TGTGCCAGTAGTAGATCGCTGGGGGGGAACACTGAAGCTTTCTTT
NA,TRBV5-1,TRBJ2-1,NA,CASSLDTYNEQFF,TGCGCCAGCAGCTTGGATACCTACAATGAGCAGTTCTTC
TRBD2,TRBV7-9,TRBJ2-2,NA,CASRPSSGVLNTGELFF,TGTGCCAGCCGGCCTTCTAGCGGGGTTCTTAACACCGGGGAGCTGTTTTTT
NA,TRBV6-1,TRBJ1-1,NA,CASSRGSVAFF,TGTGCCAGCAGTCGAGGAAGTGTAGCTTTCTTT
TRBD1,TRBV11-2,TRBJ2-7,NA,CASSNNRGRAFHEQYF,TGTGCCAGCAGCAACAACAGGGGGCGAGCATTCCACGAGCAGTACTTC
TRBD1,TRBV7-6,TRBJ2-1,once,CASSPQGAPSSYNEQFF,TGTGCCAGCAGCCCACAGGGGGCACCGAGCTCCTACAATGAGCAGTTCTTC
TRBD1,TRBV25-1,TRBJ1-1,NA,CASQGAFYTEAFF,TGTGCCAGCCAGGGGGCTTTTTACACTGAAGCTTTCTTT
NA,TRBV6-6,TRBJ1-3,NA,CASRQANSGNTIYF,TGTGCCAGCAGACAGGCGAACTCTGGAAACACCATATATTTT
NA,TRBV2,TRBJ1-3,NA,CASSEAGGGYTIYF,TGTGCCAGCAGTGAGGCCGGGGGTGGATACACCATATATTTT
NA,TRBV27,TRBJ1-6,NA,CASSLRNSPLHF,TGTGCCAGCAGTCTCAGGAATTCACCCCTCCACTTT
NA,TRBV6-1,TRBJ2-7,NA,CASSRTGLVAYEQYF,TGTGCCAGCAGCCGGACGGGACTTGTCGCGTACGAGCAGTACTTC
NA,TRBV19,TRBJ2-3,NA,CASSIKGRGQPSTDTQYF,TGTGCCAGTAGTATTAAGGGCAGGGGCCAGCCTAGCACAGATACGCAGTATTTT
NA,TRBV30,TRBJ2-3,NA,CASSGADTQYF,TGTGCCTCCTCAGGGGCAGATACGCAGTATTTT
NA,TRBV19,TRBJ2-7,NA,CASSIPGYEQYF,TGTGCCAGTAGTATCCCGGGCTACGAGCAGTACTTC
TRBD1,TRBV5-1,TRBJ1-2,NA,CASRGQGVPLSYTF,TGCGCCAGCAGAGGACAGGGAGTCCCTTTGAGCTACACCTTC
NA,TRBV7-9,TRBJ1-1,NA,CASSLVASVTEAFF,TGTGCCAGCAGCTTAGTAGCGTCAGTCACTGAAGCTTTCTTT
TRBD2,TRBV18,TRBJ2-1,NA,CASSPETRGGTYNEQFF,TGTGCCAGCTCACCAGAGACCCGGGGGGGCACCTACAATGAGCAGTTCTTC
NA,TRBV4-2,TRBJ2-2,NA,CASSQGPGVNTGELFF,TGTGCCAGCAGCCAAGGTCCAGGGGTGAACACCGGGGAGCTGTTTTTT
TRBD1,TRBV14,TRBJ2-7,NA,CASSQTSDRGFPYEQYF,TGTGCCAGCAGCCAAACCTCAGACAGGGGGTTCCCCTACGAGCAGTACTTC
NA,TRBV10-1,TRBJ2-7,NA,CASSDSTLDSQQYF,TGCGCCAGCAGTGACTCCACTCTCGACAGCCAGCAGTACTTC
TRBD1,TRBV30,TRBJ1-4,NA,CAWSGDREVEKLFF,TGTGCCTGGAGTGGGGACAGGGAAGTGGAAAAACTGTTTTTT
TRBD1,TRBV4-1,TRBJ2-7,NA,CASSLPGQGPYEQYF,TGCGCCAGCAGCCTTCCGGGACAGGGACCCTACGAGCAGTACTTC
TRBD1,TRBV4-1,TRBJ1-2,NA,CASSQEGTVPNYGYTF,TGCGCCAGCAGCCAAGAGGGGACAGTGCCTAACTATGGCTACACCTTC
NA,TRBV18,TRBJ1-3,NA,CASSPVGAQAGNTIYF,TGTGCCAGCTCACCAGTGGGGGCTCAGGCTGGAAACACCATATATTTT
TRBD1,TRBV19,TRBJ2-1,NA,CASTSLQGGFANEQFF,TGTGCCAGTACTAGTCTACAGGGGGGTTTCGCCAATGAGCAGTTCTTC
NA,TRBV9,TRBJ1-3,NA,CASTAGREPGNTIYF,TGTGCCAGCACCGCAGGGCGGGAACCCGGAAACACCATATATTTT
NA,TRBV11-2,TRBJ2-2,NA,CASSPRGGSHTGELFF,TGTGCCAGCAGCCCGAGGGGGGGGAGCCACACCGGGGAGCTGTTTTTT
TRBD2,TRBV2,TRBJ2-4,NA,CACLKGGIQYF,TGTGCCTGCCTCAAGGGAGGGATTCAGTACTTC